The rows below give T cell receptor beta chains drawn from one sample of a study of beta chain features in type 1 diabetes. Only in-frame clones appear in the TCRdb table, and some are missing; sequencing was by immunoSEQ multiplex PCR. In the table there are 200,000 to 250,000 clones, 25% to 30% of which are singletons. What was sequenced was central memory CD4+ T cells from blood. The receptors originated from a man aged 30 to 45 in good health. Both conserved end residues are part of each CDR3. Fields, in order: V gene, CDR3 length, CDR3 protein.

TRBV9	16	CASSVGLALRTGELFF
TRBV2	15	CASSDKGLVSNEQFF
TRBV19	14	CASSSLGQHYEQYF
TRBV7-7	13	CASSLGRSETQYF
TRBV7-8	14	CASSPPILPSTQYF
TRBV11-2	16	CASSLDRGRYTGELFF
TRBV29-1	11	CGGRNTGELFF
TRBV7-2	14	CASSPTSGSYEQYF
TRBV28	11	CATRDAYEQYF
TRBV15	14	CATSRDTRGHEQYF
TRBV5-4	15	CASSLDRGPYNEQFF
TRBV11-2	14	CASSLGASVETQYF
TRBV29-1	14	CSVGTDTKGSEQYF
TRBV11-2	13	CASSLDLSGRYTF
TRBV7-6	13	CASSLDVNSPLHF
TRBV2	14	CASNKKGMNTEAFF
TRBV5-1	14	CASSLGTSADTQYF
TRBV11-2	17	CASSFQGQLSSYNEQFF
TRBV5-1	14	CASSLAGVPDTQYF
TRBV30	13	CAWSRDSNQPQHF
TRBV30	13	CAWSVDRGDGYTF
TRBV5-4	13	CASSMDTQETQYF
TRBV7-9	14	CASSSGQANTEAFF
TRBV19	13	CASTGRNTGELFF
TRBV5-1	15	CASSLTQGGESPLHF
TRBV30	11	CAWGDRYEQYF
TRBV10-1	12	CASRIIDTEAFF
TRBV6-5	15	CASSYAPGVGDTQYF
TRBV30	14	CAWNLAGGTNEQFF
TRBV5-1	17	CASSLAVSGGRQETQYF
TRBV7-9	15	CASSFPWDSRSEQYF
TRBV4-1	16	CASSQDPSGGASTQYF
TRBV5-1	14	CASSPGTSQETQYF
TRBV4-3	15	CASSQEPGLTYEQYF
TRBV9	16	CASSALTGLGTDTQYF